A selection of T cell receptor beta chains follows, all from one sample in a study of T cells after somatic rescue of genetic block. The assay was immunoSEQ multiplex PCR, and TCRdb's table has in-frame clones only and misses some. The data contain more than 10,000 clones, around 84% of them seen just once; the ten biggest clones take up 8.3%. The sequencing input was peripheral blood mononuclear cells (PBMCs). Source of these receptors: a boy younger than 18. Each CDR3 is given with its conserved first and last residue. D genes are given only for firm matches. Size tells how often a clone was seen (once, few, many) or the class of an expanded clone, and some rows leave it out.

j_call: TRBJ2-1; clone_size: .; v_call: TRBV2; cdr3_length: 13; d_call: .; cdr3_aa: CASSADGNNEQFF; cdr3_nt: TGTGCCAGCAGTGCAGACGGAAACAATGAGCAGTTCTTC
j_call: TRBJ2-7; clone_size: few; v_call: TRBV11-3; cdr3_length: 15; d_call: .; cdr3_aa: CASSLLGTVNYEQYF; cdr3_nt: TGTGCCAGCAGCTTATTGGGGACTGTAAACTACGAGCAGTACTTC
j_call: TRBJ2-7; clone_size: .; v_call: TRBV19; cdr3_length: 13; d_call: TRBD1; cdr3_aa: CASSPGQPYEQYF; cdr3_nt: TGTGCCAGTAGTCCGGGACAGCCCTACGAGCAGTACTTC
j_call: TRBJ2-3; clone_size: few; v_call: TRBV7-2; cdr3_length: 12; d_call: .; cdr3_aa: CASSLARGAQYF; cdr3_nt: TGTGCCAGCAGCTTAGCAAGAGGTGCGCAGTATTTT
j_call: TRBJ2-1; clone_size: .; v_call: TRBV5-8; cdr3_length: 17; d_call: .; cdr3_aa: CASRMARLAGAWGEQFF; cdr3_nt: TGTGCCAGCAGAATGGCGAGACTAGCAGGGGCGTGGGGTGAGCAGTTCTTC
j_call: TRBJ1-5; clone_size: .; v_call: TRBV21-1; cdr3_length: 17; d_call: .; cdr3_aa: CASSKDGQGDSNQPQHF; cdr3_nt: TGTGCCAGCAGCAAAGATGGTCAGGGAGATAGCAATCAGCCCCAGCATTTT
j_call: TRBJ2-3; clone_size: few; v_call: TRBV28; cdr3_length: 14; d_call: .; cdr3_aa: CASSPDGYTDTQYF; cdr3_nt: TGTGCCAGCTCCCCCGACGGATACACAGATACGCAGTATTTT
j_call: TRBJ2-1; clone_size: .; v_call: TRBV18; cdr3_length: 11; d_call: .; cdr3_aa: CASSQNNEQFF; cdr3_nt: TGTGCCAGCTCACAGAACAATGAGCAGTTCTTC
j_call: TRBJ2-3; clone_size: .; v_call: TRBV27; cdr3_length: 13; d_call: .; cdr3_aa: CASSLIPPDTQYF; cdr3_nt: TGTGCCAGCAGTTTAATCCCCCCGGATACGCAGTATTTT
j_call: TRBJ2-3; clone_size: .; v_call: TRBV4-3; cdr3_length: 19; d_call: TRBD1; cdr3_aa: CASSQAPALTGAYTDTQYF; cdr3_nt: TGCGCCAGCAGCCAAGCCCCAGCTTTGACAGGGGCGTACACAGATACGCAGTATTTT
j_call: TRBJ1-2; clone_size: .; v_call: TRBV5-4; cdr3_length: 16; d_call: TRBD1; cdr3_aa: CASSLGTGGDSRGYTF; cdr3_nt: TGTGCCAGCAGCTTGGGGACAGGAGGGGACTCTAGAGGCTACACCTTC
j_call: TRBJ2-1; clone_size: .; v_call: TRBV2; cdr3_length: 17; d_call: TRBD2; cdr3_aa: CASSEIGTSGYYNEQFF; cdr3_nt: TGTGCCAGCAGTGAAATTGGGACTAGCGGATACTACAATGAGCAGTTCTTC
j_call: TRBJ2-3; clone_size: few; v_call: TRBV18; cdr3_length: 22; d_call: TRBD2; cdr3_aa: CASSPHLQELAGEWALTDTQYF; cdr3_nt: TGTGCCAGCTCACCACATTTACAAGAGCTAGCGGGAGAATGGGCATTGACAGATACGCAGTATTTT
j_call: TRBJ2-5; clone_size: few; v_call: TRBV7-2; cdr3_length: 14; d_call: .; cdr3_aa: CASSLALDQETQYF; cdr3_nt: TGTGCCAGCAGCTTGGCACTCGACCAAGAGACCCAGTACTTC
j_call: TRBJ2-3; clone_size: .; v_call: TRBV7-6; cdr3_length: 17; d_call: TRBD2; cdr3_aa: CASSFPGLAGGLGAQYF; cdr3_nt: TGTGCCAGCAGCTTTCCGGGACTAGCGGGGGGCCTGGGGGCGCAGTATTTT
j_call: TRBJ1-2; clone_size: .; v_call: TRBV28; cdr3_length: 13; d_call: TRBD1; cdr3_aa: CASSYGRGLPYTF; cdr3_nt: TGTGCCAGCAGCTACGGAAGGGGGCTCCCGTACACCTTC
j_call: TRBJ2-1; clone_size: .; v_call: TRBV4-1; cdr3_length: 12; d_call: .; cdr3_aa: CASSQDGHEQFF; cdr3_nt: TGCGCCAGCAGCCAAGATGGCCATGAGCAGTTCTTC
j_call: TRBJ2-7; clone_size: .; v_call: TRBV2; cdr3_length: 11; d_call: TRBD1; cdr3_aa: CASKQGYEQYF; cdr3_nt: TGTGCCAGTAAACAGGGGTACGAGCAGTACTTC
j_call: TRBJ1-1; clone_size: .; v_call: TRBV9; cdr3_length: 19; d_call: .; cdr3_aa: CASSNPELGGAFAGTEAFF; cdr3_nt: TGTGCCAGCAGCAACCCCGAACTTGGGGGCGCGTTTGCTGGCACTGAAGCTTTCTTT
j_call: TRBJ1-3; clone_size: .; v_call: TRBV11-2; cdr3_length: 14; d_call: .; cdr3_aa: CASSFPSPGNTIYF; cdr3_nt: TGTGCCAGCAGCTTCCCGTCTCCTGGAAACACCATATATTTT
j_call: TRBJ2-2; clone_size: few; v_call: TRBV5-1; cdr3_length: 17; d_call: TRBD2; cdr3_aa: CASSLWTSGLNTGELFF; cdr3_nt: TGCGCCAGCAGCTTATGGACTAGCGGTCTCAACACCGGGGAGCTGTTTTTT
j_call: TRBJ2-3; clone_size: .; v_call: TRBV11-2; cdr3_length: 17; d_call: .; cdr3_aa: CASSLAYPFTSTDTQYF; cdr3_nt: TGTGCCAGCAGCTTAGCCTATCCCTTTACTAGCACAGATACGCAGTATTTT
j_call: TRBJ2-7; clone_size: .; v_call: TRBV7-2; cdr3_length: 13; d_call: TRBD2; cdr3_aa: CASSSLGGWQQYF; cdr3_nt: TGTGCCAGCAGCTCCTTGGGGGGGTGGCAGCAGTACTTC
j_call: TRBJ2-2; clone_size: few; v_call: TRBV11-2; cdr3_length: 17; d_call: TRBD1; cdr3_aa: CASSLDPNRGRGGELFF; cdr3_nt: TGTGCCAGCAGCTTAGATCCTAACAGGGGGCGCGGCGGGGAGCTGTTTTTT
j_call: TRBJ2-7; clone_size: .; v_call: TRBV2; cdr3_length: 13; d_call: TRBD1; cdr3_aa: CASSEAFIGTEYF; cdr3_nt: TGTGCCAGCAGTGAAGCCTTTATTGGGACAGAGTACTTC
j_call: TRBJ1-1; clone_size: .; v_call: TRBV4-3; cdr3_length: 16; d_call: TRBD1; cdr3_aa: CASSQDAGTGNTEAFF; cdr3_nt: TGCGCCAGCAGCCAAGACGCTGGGACAGGGAACACTGAAGCTTTCTTT
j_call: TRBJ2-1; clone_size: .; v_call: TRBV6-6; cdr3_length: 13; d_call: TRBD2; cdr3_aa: CASRTSGGNEQFF; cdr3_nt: TGTGCCAGCCGGACTAGCGGGGGAAATGAGCAGTTCTTC
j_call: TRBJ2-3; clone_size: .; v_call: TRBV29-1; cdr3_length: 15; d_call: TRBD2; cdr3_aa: CSVEPREVRTDTQYF; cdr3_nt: TGCAGCGTTGAACCGCGGGAGGTCCGCACAGATACGCAGTATTTT
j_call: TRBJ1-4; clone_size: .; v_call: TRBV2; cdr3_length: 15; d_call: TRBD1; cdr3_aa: CASSDATGANEKLFF; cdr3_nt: TGTGCCAGCAGTGACGCTACAGGGGCAAATGAAAAACTGTTTTTT
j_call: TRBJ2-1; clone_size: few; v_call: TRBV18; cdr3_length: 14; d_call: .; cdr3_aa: CASSPKVGYNEQFF; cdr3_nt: TGTGCCAGCTCACCAAAGGTAGGGTACAATGAGCAGTTCTTC
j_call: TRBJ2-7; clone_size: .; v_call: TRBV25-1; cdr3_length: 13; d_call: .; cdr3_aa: CASRPLGGYEQYF; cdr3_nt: TGTGCCAGCCGTCCCCTCGGAGGGTACGAGCAGTACTTC
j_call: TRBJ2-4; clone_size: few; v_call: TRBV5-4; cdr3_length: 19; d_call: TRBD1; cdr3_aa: CASSSSRDRGVEAKNIQYF; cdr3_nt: TGTGCCAGCAGCTCCTCCCGGGACAGGGGGGTTGAGGCCAAAAACATTCAGTACTTC
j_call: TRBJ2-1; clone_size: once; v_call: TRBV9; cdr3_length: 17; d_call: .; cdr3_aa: CASSDPLKTSWDNEQFF; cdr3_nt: TGTGCCAGCAGCGACCCCTTAAAGACTAGTTGGGACAATGAGCAGTTCTTC
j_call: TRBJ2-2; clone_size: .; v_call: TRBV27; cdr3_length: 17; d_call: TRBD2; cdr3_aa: CASRRRLAGGNTGELFF; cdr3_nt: TGTGCCAGCAGGCGGAGACTAGCGGGGGGAAACACCGGGGAGCTGTTTTTT
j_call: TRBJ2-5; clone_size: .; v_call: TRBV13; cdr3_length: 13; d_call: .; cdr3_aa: CASSLGGDETQYF; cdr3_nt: TGTGCCAGCAGCTTAGGGGGGGACGAGACCCAGTACTTC
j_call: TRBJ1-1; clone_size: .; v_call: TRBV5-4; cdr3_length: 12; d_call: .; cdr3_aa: CASRRDHTEAFF; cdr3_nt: TGTGCCAGCAGAAGGGACCACACTGAAGCTTTCTTT
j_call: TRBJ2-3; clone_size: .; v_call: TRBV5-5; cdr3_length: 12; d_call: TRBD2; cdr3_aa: CASSFGGDTQYF; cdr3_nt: TGTGCCAGCAGCTTCGGGGGGGATACGCAGTATTTT
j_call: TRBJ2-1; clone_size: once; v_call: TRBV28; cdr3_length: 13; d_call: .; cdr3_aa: CASSWRGYNEQFF; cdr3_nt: TGTGCCAGCAGTTGGAGAGGGTACAATGAGCAGTTCTTC
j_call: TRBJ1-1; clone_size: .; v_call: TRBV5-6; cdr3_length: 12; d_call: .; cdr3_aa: CASSWGYSEAFF; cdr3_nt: TGTGCCAGCAGCTGGGGTTACAGTGAAGCTTTCTTT
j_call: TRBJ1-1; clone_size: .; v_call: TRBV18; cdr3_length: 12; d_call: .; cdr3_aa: CASSPDGVSAFF; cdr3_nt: TGTGCCAGCTCACCGGATGGGGTTTCGGCTTTCTTT
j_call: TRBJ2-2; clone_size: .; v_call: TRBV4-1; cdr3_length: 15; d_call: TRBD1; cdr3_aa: CASSLRDSRAGELFF; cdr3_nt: TGCGCCAGCAGCCTCAGGGACAGTCGGGCCGGGGAGCTGTTTTTT
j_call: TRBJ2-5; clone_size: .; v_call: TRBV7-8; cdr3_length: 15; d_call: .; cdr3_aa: CASSPIGSRGETQYF; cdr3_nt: TGTGCCAGCAGCCCTATCGGTAGCCGGGGGGAGACCCAGTACTTC
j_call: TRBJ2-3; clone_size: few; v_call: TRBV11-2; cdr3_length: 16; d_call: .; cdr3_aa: CASTKWGGESTDTQYF; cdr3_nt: TGTGCCAGCACCAAATGGGGCGGGGAGAGCACAGATACGCAGTATTTT
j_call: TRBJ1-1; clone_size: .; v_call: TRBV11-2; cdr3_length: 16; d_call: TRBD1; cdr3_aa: CASSSIRGHENTEAFF; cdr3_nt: TGTGCCAGCAGCTCCATAAGGGGGCACGAGAACACTGAAGCTTTCTTT
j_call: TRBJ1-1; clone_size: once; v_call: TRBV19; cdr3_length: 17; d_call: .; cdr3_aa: CASSITGRFGSVSEAFF; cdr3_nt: TGTGCCAGTAGTATTACTGGGAGGTTTGGGTCGGTCTCTGAAGCTTTCTTT
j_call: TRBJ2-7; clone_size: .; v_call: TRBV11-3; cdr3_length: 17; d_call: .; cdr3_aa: CASSFRTGPIAGLEQYF; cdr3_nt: TGTGCCAGCAGCTTCAGGACAGGGCCAATAGCGGGCCTCGAGCAGTACTTC
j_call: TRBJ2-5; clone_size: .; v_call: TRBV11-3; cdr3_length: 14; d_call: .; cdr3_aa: CASSLGGVQETQYF; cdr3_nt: TGTGCCAGCAGCTTAGGCGGGGTACAAGAGACCCAGTACTTC
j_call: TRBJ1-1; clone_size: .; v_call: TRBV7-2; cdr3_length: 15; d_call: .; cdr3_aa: CASSRGTFGHTEAFF; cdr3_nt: TGTGCCAGCAGCCGCGGGACATTTGGACACACTGAAGCTTTCTTT